These T cell receptor beta chains were read from a single sample in a study of cytomegalovirus exposure and HLA in healthy donors. TCRdb's table, derived via immunoSEQ multiplex PCR, lists solely in-frame clones and lacks some. The sample carries 90,000 to 130,000 clones, 89% recorded once. Sequenced: PBMCs. The origin of the receptors is a woman younger than 35 in good health and CMV-seronegative. The CDR3 runs from the conserved cysteine through the conserved F or W. D genes are given only for firm matches. The size of a clone is reported for some rows only, either as once, few or many, or as a class for expanded clones.

D gene	clone size	V gene	J gene	CDR3 protein	CDR3 DNA
.	.	TRBV14	TRBJ1-1	CASSQPRRDQTEAFF	TGTGCCAGCAGCCAACCTCGGAGGGATCAGACTGAAGCTTTCTTT
.	.	TRBV5-4	TRBJ1-4	CASSWTPVGTFVTNEKLFF	TGTGCCAGCAGCTGGACCCCAGTGGGGACATTCGTCACTAATGAAAAACTGTTTTTT
TRBD1	.	TRBV6-4	TRBJ2-1	CASGKGAPNEQFF	TGTGCCAGCGGCAAGGGGGCCCCCAATGAGCAGTTCTTC
.	.	TRBV5-1	TRBJ2-7	CASSLGQVYEQYF	TGCGCCAGCAGCTTGGGACAGGTTTACGAGCAGTACTTC
TRBD2	.	TRBV5-1	TRBJ2-2	CASSLARAGASNTGELFF	TGCGCCAGCAGCTTGGCCAGGGCGGGAGCAAGTAACACCGGGGAGCTGTTTTTT
TRBD2	.	TRBV7-2	TRBJ2-1	CASSSVSGGYNEQFF	TGTGCCAGCAGCTCGGTTTCCGGGGGGTACAATGAGCAGTTCTTC
.	once	TRBV9	TRBJ2-7	CASSVGDIGAEQYF	TGTGCCAGCAGCGTAGGGGACATAGGTGCTGAGCAGTACTTC
TRBD1	.	TRBV2	TRBJ2-3	CASSEAYRGSQYF	TGTGCCAGCAGTGAAGCTTACAGGGGATCGCAGTATTTT
TRBD1	.	TRBV25-1	TRBJ1-1	CASSARQGGTEAFF	TGTGCCAGCAGTGCCAGACAGGGTGGAACTGAAGCTTTCTTT
TRBD2	.	TRBV27	TRBJ2-7	CASTAGLAGAYEQYF	TGTGCCAGCACCGCGGGACTAGCGGGTGCCTACGAGCAGTACTTC
.	.	TRBV19	TRBJ1-1	CASKGQPSNTEAFF	TGTGCCAGTAAGGGACAACCATCGAACACTGAAGCTTTCTTT
TRBD1	.	TRBV27	TRBJ1-5	CASSSNSGTGSNQPQHF	TGTGCCAGCAGTTCAAATTCCGGGACAGGGAGCAATCAGCCCCAGCATTTT
TRBD2	.	TRBV4-2	TRBJ2-5	CASSQEGGYQETQYF	TGTGCCAGCAGCCAAGAGGGGGGGTACCAAGAGACCCAGTACTTC
.	.	TRBV7-9	TRBJ1-5	CASSIGRGRQPQHF	TGTGCCAGCAGCATAGGACGCGGGCGACAGCCCCAGCATTTT
.	.	TRBV5-5	TRBJ2-5	CASSLALGPQETQYF	TGTGCCAGCAGCTTGGCGCTGGGGCCCCAAGAGACCCAGTACTTC
.	.	TRBV5-8	TRBJ1-2	CASSPWGDDGYTF	TGTGCCAGCAGCCCTTGGGGGGACGACGGCTACACCTTC
TRBD2	.	TRBV19	TRBJ2-2	CATMDRAGGFTGELFF	TGTGCCACCATGGACCGAGCGGGGGGGTTCACCGGGGAGCTGTTTTTT
.	.	TRBV9	TRBJ2-7	CASSPLDNYEQYF	TGTGCCAGCAGCCCATTGGACAACTACGAGCAGTACTTC
TRBD1	.	TRBV6-4	TRBJ1-1	CASRRQGSGNTEAFF	TGTGCCAGCAGGAGACAGGGATCGGGGAACACTGAAGCTTTCTTT
TRBD2	.	TRBV7-6	TRBJ2-5	CASSPGRGTDKETQYF	TGTGCCAGCAGCCCCGGGAGGGGGACGGATAAAGAGACCCAGTACTTC
.	.	TRBV5-1	TRBJ1-5	CASSQGTHPGPQHF	TGCGCCAGCAGCCAGGGGACCCACCCAGGGCCCCAGCATTTT
.	.	TRBV7-6	TRBJ2-7	CASSLAQEREQYF	TGTGCCAGCAGCTTAGCGCAGGAGCGGGAGCAGTACTTC
TRBD1	.	TRBV30	TRBJ2-5	CAWSVGQGAETQYF	TGTGCCTGGAGTGTAGGGCAGGGGGCAGAGACCCAGTACTTC
TRBD1	.	TRBV7-9	TRBJ1-2	CASSLEGARGYTF	TGTGCCAGCAGCTTGGAGGGGGCGCGTGGCTACACCTTC
.	.	TRBV5-1	TRBJ1-2	CASSLIGGGSYGYTF	TGCGCCAGCAGCCTGATCGGGGGAGGAAGCTATGGCTACACCTTC
.	.	TRBV18	TRBJ2-3	CASSPAGDTQYF	TGTGCCAGCTCACCGGCGGGAGATACGCAGTATTTT
.	.	TRBV29-1	TRBJ1-2	CSVDSLGYTF	TGCAGCGTTGACAGTCTTGGCTACACCTTC
TRBD2	.	TRBV9	TRBJ2-7	CASSAGSGLAEEQYF	TGTGCCAGCAGCGCCGGTAGTGGACTAGCGGAAGAGCAGTACTTC
TRBD1	.	TRBV5-4	TRBJ1-4	CASSSGTGQEKLFF	TGTGCCAGCAGCTCCGGGACAGGGCAAGAAAAACTGTTTTTT
.	.	TRBV14	TRBJ2-7	CASSQARGYSYEQYF	TGTGCCAGCAGCCAAGCTCGGGGATACTCCTACGAGCAGTACTTC
.	once	TRBV4-3	TRBJ1-4	CASSQDLTGIGLKKLFF	TGCGCCAGCAGCCAAGACCTCACGGGGATCGGATTGAAGAAACTGTTTTTT
.	.	TRBV6-5	TRBJ1-5	CASSSQQGSQPQHF	TGTGCCAGCTCCTCTCAACAGGGAAGTCAGCCCCAGCATTTT
TRBD2	once	TRBV6-5	TRBJ2-1	CASSYGTSGSVEQFF	TGTGCCAGCAGTTACGGGACTAGCGGGAGCGTTGAGCAGTTCTTC
.	.	TRBV6-1	TRBJ2-3	CASSGGLGTDTQYF	TGTGCCAGCAGTGGAGGATTGGGCACAGATACGCAGTATTTT
.	once	TRBV27	TRBJ2-1	CASTPGVLGNEQFF	TGTGCCAGCACTCCCGGAGTACTCGGGAATGAGCAGTTCTTC
.	.	TRBV19	TRBJ1-4	CASSLENEKLFF	TGTGCCAGTAGCCTGGAGAATGAAAAACTGTTTTTT
.	.	TRBV7-2	TRBJ2-7	CASSPVTSSYEQYF	TGTGCCAGCAGCCCAGTGACTAGCTCCTACGAGCAGTACTTC
TRBD2	once	TRBV23-1	TRBJ2-3	CASRPLGIAGGADTQYF	TGCGCCAGCAGACCCCTAGGGATCGCGGGGGGAGCAGATACGCAGTATTTT
TRBD1	few	TRBV7-3	TRBJ1-1	CASSLRTGGFTEAFF	TGTGCCAGCAGTTTGCGGACAGGGGGCTTCACTGAAGCTTTCTTT
TRBD1	.	TRBV15	TRBJ2-3	CATSQGGPGTDTQYF	TGTGCCACCAGCCAAGGGGGCCCCGGGACAGATACGCAGTATTTT
TRBD1	.	TRBV6-5	TRBJ1-1	CASSAGTGGTEAFF	TGTGCCAGCAGTGCCGGGACAGGGGGCACTGAAGCTTTCTTT
.	.	TRBV4-1	TRBJ1-4	CASSHLRGEKLFF	TGCGCCAGCAGCCATTTACGGGGAGAAAAACTGTTTTTT
.	once	TRBV19	TRBJ2-7	CASSIEERQYF	TGTGCCAGTAGTATCGAGGAGCGGCAGTACTTC
TRBD1	.	TRBV5-1	TRBJ2-5	CASSPRAGTGKETQYF	TGCGCCAGCAGCCCCCGAGCGGGGACAGGGAAAGAGACCCAGTACTTC
.	.	TRBV11-2	TRBJ1-5	CASSLMDRGQPQHF	TGTGCCAGCAGCCTGATGGATAGGGGCCAGCCCCAGCATTTT
TRBD2	.	TRBV5-8	TRBJ2-3	CASSLARRLAGVADTQYF	TGTGCCAGCAGCTTGGCGCGTAGACTAGCGGGAGTCGCAGATACGCAGTATTTT
.	few	TRBV2	TRBJ2-5	CASSEQETQYF	TGTGCCAGCAGTGAACAGGAGACCCAGTACTTC
.	.	TRBV27	TRBJ2-7	CASSLGPQPYEQYF	TGTGCCAGCAGTTTGGGGCCTCAGCCCTACGAGCAGTACTTC
.	.	TRBV9	TRBJ1-2	CASSVVATPGGYTF	TGTGCCAGCAGCGTAGTGGCAACCCCGGGGGGCTACACCTTC
.	.	TRBV6-5	TRBJ1-1	CASTVNTEAFF	TGTGCCAGCACCGTAAACACTGAAGCTTTCTTT
TRBD1	.	TRBV7-9	TRBJ1-5	CASSLYRGRNQPQHF	TGTGCCAGCAGCTTATACAGGGGGCGAAATCAGCCCCAGCATTTT
.	.	TRBV2	TRBJ1-1	CASSEQNTEAFF	TGTGCCAGCAGTGAACAGAACACTGAAGCTTTCTTT
.	.	TRBV9	TRBJ2-3	CASSVDEAKGTDTQYF	TGTGCCAGCAGCGTAGACGAAGCGAAGGGCACAGATACGCAGTATTTT
.	.	TRBV18	TRBJ1-1	CASSPPGASHMNTEAFF	TGTGCCAGCTCACCACCGGGAGCCAGCCACATGAACACTGAAGCTTTCTTT